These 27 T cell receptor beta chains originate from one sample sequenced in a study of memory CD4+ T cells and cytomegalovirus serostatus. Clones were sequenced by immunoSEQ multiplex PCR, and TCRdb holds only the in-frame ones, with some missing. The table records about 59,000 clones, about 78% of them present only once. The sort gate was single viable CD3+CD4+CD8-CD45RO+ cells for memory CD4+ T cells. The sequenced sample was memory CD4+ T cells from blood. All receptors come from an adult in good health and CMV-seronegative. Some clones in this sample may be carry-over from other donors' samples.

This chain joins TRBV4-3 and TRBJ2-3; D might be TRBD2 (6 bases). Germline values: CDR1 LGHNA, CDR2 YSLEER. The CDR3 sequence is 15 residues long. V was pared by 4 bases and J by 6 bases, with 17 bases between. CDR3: CASSPRRDLGDTQYF. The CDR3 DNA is TGCGCCAGCAGCCCAAGGAGGGATCTGGGGGATACGCAGTATTTT.

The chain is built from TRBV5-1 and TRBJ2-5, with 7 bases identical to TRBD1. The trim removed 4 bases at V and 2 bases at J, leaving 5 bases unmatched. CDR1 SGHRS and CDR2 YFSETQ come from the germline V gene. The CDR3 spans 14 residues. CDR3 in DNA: TGCGCCAGCAGCCCGATGGGACAGCAAGAGACCCAGTACTTC. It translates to CASSPMGQQETQYF.

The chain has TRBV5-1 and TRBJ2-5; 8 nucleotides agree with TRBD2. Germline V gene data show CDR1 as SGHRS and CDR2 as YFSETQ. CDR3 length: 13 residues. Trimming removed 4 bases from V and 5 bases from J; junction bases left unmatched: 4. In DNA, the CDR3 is TGCGCCAGCAGCACGGGGGGGCTGGAGACCCAGTACTTC. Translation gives CASSTGGLETQYF.

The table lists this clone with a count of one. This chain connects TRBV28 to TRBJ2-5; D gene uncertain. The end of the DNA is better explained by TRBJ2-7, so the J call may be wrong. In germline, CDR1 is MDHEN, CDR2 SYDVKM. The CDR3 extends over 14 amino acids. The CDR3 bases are TGTGCCAGCCACGGCAGGTTTGGAAACTACGAGCAGTACTTC. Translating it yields CASHGRFGNYEQYF.

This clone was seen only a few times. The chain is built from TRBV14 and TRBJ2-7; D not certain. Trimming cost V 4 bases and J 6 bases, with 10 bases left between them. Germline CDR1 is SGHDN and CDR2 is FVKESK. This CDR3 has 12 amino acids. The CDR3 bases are TGTGCCAGCAGCCTACAAACCCGCGAGCAGTACTTC. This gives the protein CASSLQTREQYF.

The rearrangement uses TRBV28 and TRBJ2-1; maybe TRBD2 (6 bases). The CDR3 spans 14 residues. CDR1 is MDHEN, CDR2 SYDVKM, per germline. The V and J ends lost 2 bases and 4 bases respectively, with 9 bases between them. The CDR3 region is CASSLQRVYNEQFF. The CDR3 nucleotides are TGTGCCAGCAGTTTACAGCGGGTTTACAATGAGCAGTTCTTC.

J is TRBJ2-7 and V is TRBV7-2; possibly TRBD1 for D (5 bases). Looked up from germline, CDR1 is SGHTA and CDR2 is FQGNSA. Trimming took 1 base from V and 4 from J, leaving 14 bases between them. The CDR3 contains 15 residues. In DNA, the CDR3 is TGTGCCAGCAGCTTAGGTGGGGCAGGCTTGTACGAGCAGTACTTC. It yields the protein CASSLGGAGLYEQYF.

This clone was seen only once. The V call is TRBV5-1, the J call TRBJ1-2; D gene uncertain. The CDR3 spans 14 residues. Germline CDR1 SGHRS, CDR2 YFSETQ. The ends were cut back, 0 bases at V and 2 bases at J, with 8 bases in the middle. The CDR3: CASSLGVYNYGYTF. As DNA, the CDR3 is TGCGCCAGCAGCTTGGGGGTTTACAACTATGGCTACACCTTC. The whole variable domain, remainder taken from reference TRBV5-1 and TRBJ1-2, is KAGVTQTPRYLIKTRGQQVTLSCSPISGHRSVSWYQQTPGQGLQFLFEYFSETQRNKGNFPGRFSGRQFSNSRSEMNVSTLELGDSALYLCASSLGVYNYGYTFGSGTRLTVV.

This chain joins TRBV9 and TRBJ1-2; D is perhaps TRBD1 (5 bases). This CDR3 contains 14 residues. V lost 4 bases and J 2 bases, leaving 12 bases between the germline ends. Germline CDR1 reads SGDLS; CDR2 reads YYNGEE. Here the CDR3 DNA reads TGTGCCAGCAGCCCGGGGGGGGAAAACTATGGCTACACCTTC. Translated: CASSPGGENYGYTF.

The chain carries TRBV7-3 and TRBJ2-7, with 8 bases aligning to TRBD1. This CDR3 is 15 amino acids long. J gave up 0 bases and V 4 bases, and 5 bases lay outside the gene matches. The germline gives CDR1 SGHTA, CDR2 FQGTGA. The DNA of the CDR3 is TGTGCCAGCAGCTCACCCGACAGGGGCTCCTACGAGCAGTACTTC. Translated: CASSSPDRGSYEQYF.

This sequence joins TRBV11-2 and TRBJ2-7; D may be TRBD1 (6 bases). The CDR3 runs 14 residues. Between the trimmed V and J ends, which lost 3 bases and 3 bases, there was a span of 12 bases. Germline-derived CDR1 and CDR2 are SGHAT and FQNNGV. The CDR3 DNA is TGTGCCAGCAGCTTCCGGGACACCCTCTACGAGCAGTACTTC. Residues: CASSFRDTLYEQYF.

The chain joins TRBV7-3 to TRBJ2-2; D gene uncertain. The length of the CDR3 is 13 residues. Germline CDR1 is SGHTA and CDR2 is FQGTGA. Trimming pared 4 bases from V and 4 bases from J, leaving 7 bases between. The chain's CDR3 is CASSYVSTGELFF. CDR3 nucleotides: TGTGCCAGCAGCTACGTTTCCACCGGGGAGCTGTTTTTT.

CDR3 nucleotides: TGTGCCAGCAGCCCCGGTTACAGAGGTGAAAAACTGTTTTTT. It specifies CASSPGYRGEKLFF. The gene calls are TRBV11-2 and TRBJ1-4, with D unclear. The CDR3 is made up of 14 amino acids. V was shortened by 5 bases and J by 7 bases, with 14 bases between the two germline ends. CDR1 SGHAT and CDR2 FQNNGV come from the germline V gene.

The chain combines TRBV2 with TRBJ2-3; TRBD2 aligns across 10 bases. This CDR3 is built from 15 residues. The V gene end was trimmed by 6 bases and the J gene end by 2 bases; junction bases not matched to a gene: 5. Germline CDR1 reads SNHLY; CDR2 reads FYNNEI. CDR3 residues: CASRSTSGNTDTQYF. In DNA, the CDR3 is TGTGCCAGCAGATCCACTAGCGGGAACACAGATACGCAGTATTTT.

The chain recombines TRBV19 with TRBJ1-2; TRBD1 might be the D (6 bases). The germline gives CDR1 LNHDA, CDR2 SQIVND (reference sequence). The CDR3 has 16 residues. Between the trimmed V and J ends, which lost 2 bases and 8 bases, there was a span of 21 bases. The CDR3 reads CASSISVDSARRGYTF. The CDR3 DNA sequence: TGTGCCAGTAGTATATCGGTGGACAGCGCGAGACGCGGCTACACCTTC.

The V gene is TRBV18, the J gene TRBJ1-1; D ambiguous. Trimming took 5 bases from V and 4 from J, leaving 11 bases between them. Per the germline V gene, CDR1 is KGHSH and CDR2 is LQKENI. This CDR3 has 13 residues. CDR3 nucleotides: TGTGCCAGCTCATATGGGGAGACCACTGAAGCTTTCTTT. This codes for CASSYGETTEAFF.

The CDR3 spells CASSLDRDNEQFF. The CDR3 DNA reads as TGTGCCAGCAGCTTGGATAGGGACAATGAGCAGTTCTTC. V gene TRBV5-6 combines with J gene TRBJ2-1; D is unclear. Germline V lookup: CDR1 SGHDT, CDR2 YYEEEE. V dropped 0 bases and J dropped 5 bases, with 6 bases sitting between them. This CDR3 has 13 amino acids.

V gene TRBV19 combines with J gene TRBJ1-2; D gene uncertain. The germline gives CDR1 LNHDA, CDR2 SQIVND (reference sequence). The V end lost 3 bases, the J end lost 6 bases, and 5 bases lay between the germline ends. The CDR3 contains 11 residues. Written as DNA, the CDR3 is TGTGCCAGTAGTATGACTCATGGCTACACCTTC. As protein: CASSMTHGYTF.

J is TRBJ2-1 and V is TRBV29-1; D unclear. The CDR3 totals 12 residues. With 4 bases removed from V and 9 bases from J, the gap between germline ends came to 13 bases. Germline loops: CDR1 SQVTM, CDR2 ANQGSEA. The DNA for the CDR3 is TGCAGCGTTGCAGTAGATGTTGTTGAGCAGTTCTTC. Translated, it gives CSVAVDVVEQFF.

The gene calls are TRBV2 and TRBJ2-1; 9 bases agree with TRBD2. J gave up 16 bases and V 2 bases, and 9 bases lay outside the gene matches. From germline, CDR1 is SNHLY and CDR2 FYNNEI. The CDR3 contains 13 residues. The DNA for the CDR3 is TGTGCCAGCAGTGAACCGTTAGCGGGGGTTCGTTTCTTC. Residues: CASSEPLAGVRFF.

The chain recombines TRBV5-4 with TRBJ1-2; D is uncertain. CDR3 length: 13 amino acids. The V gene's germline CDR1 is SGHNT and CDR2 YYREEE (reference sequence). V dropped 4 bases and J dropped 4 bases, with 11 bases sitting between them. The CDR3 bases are TGTGCCAGCAGCCCGGATGCCAGCTATGGCTACACCTTC. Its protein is CASSPDASYGYTF.

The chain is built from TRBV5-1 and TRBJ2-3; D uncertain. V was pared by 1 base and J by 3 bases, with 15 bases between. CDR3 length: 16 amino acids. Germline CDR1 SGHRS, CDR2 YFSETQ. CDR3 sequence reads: CASSLTLFSVTDTQYF. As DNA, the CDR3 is TGCGCCAGCAGCTTGACACTCTTTTCGGTTACAGATACGCAGTATTTT.

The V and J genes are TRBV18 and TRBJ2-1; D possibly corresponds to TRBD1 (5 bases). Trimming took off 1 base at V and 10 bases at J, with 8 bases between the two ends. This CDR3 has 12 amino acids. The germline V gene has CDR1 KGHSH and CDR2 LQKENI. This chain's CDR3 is CASSPQGPEQFF. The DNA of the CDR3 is TGTGCCAGCTCACCACAGGGGCCCGAGCAGTTCTTC. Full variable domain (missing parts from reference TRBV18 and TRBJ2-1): NAGVMQNPRHLVRRRGQEARLRCSPMKGHSHVYWYRQLPEEGLKFMVYLQKENIIDESGMPKERFSAEFPKEGPSILRIQQVVRGDSAAYFCASSPQGPEQFFGPGTRLTVL.

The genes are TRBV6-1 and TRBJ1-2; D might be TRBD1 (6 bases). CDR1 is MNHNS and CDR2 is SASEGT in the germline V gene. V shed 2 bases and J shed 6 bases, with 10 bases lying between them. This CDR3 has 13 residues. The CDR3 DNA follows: TGTGCCAGCAGTGAATCAGGGGTTGATGGCTACACCTTC. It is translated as CASSESGVDGYTF.

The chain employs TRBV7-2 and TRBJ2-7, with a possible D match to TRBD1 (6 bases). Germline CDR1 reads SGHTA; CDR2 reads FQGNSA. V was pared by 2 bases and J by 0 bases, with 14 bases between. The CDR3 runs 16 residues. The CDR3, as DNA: TGTGCCAGCAGCTTATCCCACGACAGGTTCTCCTACGAGCAGTACTTC. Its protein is CASSLSHDRFSYEQYF.

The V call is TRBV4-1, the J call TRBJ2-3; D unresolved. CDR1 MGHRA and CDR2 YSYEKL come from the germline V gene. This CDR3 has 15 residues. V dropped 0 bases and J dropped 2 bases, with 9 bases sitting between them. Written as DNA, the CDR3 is TGCGCCAGCAGCCAAGAGATTTCGGACACAGATACGCAGTATTTT. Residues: CASSQEISDTDTQYF.

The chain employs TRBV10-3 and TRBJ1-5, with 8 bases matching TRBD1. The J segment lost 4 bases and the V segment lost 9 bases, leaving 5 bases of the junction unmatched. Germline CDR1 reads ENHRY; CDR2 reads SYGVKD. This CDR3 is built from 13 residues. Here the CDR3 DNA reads TGTGCCATAGGACAGGGTAGGAATCAGCCCCAGCATTTT. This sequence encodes CAIGQGRNQPQHF.